The clone carrying this T cell receptor beta chain was observed many times. Its antigen is not known. V lost 1 base and J 5 bases, leaving 13 bases between the germline ends. This CDR3 contains 15 residues. Per the germline V gene, CDR1 is SGHTA and CDR2 is FQGTGA. The data originate from a study of breast tumors, draining lymph nodes, adjacent tissues. Study-level points and caveats: Data only fit, rather than demonstrated, lymph node origin of most tumor T cells. Compared with lymph nodes, tumors were less diverse; compared with nontumor tissue, more. Luminal-like breast cancer showed significantly greater tumor-nontumor repertoire similarity than basal-like breast cancer did.

Axillary draining lymph nodes of breast cancer patients supplied the node samples. Via MiXCR, TCRdb re-called the multiplex PCR reads, giving one row per CDR3 protein. Of tens of thousands of distinct CDR3 sequences detected, over 25% appear once; the ten largest clones hold roughly 7.3%. V and J are TRBV7-3 and TRBJ2-3; no definite D call. The sequencing sample was made of axillary lymph node tissue. The source of this sequence is a female donor with breast cancer. Some clones in this sample may be carry-over from other donors' samples. CDR3 sequence: CASSLITEVGDTQYF. The CDR3 DNA follows: TGTGCCAGCAGCTTAATTACAGAGGTGGGAGATACGCAGTATTTT.